This T cell receptor (beta chain) was identified during a study of tumor-infiltrating lymphocytes in oesophageal squamous cell carcinoma. TCRdb analysed the PCR reads with MiXCR anew, one entry per CDR3 protein. The sample consists of 15,000 or so distinct CDR3 sequences, roughly 58% of them appearing once. This CDR3 region has 15 residues. Germline V gene data show CDR1 as SGHVS and CDR2 as FQNEAQ. V gave up 0 bases and J gave up 2 bases, with 10 bases separating them. This clonotype was counted at least ten times. This clonotype originated in a female donor with esophageal squamous cell carcinoma. The sample taken for sequencing was esophageal tumor tissue. The gene calls are TRBV7-8 and TRBJ1-2; tentative D call: TRBD1 (6 bases). The CDR3 DNA reads TGTGCCAGCAGCTTAGCTCTTACAGGGAACTATGGCTACACCTTC. Translation: CASSLALTGNYGYTF.